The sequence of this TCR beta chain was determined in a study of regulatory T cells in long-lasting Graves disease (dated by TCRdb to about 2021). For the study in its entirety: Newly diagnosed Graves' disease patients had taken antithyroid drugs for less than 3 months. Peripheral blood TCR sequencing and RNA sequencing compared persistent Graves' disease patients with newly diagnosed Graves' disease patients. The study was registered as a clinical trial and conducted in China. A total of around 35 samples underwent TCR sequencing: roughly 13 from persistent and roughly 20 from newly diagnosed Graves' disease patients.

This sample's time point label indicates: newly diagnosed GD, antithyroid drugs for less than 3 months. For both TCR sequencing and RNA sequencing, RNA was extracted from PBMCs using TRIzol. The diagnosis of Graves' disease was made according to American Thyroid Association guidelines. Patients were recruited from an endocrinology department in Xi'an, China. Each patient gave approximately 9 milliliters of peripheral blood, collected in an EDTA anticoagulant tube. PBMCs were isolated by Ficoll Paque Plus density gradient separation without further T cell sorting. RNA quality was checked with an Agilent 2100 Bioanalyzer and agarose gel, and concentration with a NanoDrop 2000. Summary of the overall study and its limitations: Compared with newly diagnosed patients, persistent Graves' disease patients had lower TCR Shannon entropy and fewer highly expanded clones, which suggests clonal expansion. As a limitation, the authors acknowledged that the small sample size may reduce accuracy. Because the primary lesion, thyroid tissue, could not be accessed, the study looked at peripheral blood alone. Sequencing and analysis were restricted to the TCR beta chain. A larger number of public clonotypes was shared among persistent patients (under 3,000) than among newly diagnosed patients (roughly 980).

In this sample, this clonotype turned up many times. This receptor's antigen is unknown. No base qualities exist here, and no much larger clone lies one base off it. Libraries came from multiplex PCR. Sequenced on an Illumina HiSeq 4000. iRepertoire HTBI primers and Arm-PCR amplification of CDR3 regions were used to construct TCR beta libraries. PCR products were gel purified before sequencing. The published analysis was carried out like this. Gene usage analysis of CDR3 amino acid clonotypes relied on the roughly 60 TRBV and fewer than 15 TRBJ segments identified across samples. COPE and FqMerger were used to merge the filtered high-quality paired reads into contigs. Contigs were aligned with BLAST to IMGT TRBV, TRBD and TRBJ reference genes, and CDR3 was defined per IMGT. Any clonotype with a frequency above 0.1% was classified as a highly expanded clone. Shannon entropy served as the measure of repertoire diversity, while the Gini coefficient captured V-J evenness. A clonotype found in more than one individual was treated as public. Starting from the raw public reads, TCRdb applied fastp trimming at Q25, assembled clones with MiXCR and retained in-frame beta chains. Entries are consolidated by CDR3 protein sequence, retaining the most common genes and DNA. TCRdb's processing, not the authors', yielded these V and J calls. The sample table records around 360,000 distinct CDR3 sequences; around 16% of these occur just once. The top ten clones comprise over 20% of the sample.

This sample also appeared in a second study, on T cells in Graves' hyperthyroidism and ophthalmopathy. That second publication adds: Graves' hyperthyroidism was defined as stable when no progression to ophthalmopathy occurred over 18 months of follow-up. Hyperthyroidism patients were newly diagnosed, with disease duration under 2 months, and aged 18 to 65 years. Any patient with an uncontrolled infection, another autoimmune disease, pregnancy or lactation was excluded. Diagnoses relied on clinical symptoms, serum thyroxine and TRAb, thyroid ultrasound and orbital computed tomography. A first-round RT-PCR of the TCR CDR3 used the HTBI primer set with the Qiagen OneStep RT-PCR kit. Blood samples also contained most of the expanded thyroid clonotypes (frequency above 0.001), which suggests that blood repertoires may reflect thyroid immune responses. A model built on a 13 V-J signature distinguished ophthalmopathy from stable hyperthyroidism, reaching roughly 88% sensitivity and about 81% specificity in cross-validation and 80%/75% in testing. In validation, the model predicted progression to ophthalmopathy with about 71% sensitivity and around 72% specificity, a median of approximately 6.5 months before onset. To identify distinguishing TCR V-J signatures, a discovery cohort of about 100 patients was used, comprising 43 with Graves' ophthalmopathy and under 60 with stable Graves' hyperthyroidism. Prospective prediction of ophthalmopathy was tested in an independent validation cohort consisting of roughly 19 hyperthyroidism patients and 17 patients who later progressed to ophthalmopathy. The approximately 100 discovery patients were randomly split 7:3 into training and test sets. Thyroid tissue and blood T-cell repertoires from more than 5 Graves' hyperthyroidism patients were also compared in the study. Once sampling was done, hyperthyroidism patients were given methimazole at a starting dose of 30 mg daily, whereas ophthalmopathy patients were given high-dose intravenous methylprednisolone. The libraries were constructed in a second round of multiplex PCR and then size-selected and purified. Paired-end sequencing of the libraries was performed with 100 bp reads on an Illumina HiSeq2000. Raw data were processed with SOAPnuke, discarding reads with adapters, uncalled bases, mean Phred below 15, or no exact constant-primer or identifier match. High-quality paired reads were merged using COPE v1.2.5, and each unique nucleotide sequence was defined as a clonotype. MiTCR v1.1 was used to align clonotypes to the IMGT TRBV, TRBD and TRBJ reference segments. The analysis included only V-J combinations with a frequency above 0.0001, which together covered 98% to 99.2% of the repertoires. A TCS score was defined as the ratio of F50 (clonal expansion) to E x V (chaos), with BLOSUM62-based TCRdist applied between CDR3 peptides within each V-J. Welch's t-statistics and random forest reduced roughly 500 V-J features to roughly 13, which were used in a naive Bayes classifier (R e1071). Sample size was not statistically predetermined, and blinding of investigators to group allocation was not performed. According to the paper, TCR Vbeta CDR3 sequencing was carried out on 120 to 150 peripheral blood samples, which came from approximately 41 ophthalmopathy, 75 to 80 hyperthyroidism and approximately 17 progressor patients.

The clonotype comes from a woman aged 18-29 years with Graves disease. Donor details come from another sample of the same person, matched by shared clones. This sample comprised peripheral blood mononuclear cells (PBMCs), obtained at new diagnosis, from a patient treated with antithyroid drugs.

The CDR3 protein: CASSPSYTDTQYF. At the DNA level, the sequence is TGTGCCAGCAGCCCAAGCTACACAGATACGCAGTATTTT. Here the chain combines TRBV7-3 and TRBJ2-3, with an unclear D gene assignment. V is cut by 5 bases and J by 2 bases, and the space between the germline ends is 8 bases. The CDR3 runs 13 residues from the cysteine to the phenylalanine. Only CDR3 DNA is held: 39 bases, read in frame from base 1. Looking up the germline V gene yields CDR1 SGHTA and CDR2 FQGTGA.